The clone carrying this T cell receptor beta chain was seen a few times. Its antigen remains unknown. This specimen belongs to a study of T cells in Graves' hyperthyroidism and ophthalmopathy. Overall study findings and caveats: Ophthalmopathy got predicted by the model a median about 6.5 months before its onset.

Patients showing uncontrolled infection, other autoimmune disease, pregnancy or lactation were ineligible. The source material, RNA transcripts, was used to amplify TCR beta CDR3 regions. HTBI primers drove first-round RT-PCR of the TCR CDR3. MiXCR, run by TCRdb on the multiplex PCR reads, gives a single entry per CDR3 protein. The data show 350,000 to 400,000 distinct CDR3 sequences, with 15% to 20% seen just once and 35% to 45% held by the top ten. This clonotype was obtained from a man younger than 35 with Graves' ophthalmopathy. Sample: blood.

The chain's CDR3 is CASSRSGGGLTQYF. Written as DNA, the CDR3 is TGTGCCAGCAGCCGATCCGGAGGGGGGTTGACGCAGTATTTT. V gene TRBV14 combines with J gene TRBJ2-3, with D tentatively TRBD1 or TRBD2 (6 bases each). Germline V gene data show CDR1 as SGHDN and CDR2 as FVKESK. V was clipped by 4 bases and J by 9 bases, with 17 bases between them. The CDR3 spans 14 residues.